Given below is one TCR beta chain in context. Its antigen remains unidentified. The sample is drawn from a study of OX40 agonist ivuxolimab in advanced cancers. At the level of the study: Patients receiving dose escalation had hepatocellular carcinoma, melanoma, renal cell or head and neck cancer. Study outcomes and limitations: At doses 0.1 to 3.0 mg/kg, CD4+ and CD8+ clones expanded.

Method: immunoSEQ multiplex PCR; TCRdb's copy keeps in-frame clones and lacks some. The sample records 78,000 or so clones, about 90% being singletons. Germline CDR1 reads KGHSH; CDR2 reads LQKENI. CDR3 length: 16 amino acids. V was cut by 1 base and J by 0 bases, with 12 bases left in between. The TCR comes from an adult with an advanced solid tumor such as melanoma, head and neck, liver or kidney cancer. This sequence joins TRBV18 and TRBJ1-1; D is possibly TRBD1 (5 bases). Here the sequenced sample was CD4+ or CD8+ T cells sorted from blood, taken in a trial of the OX40 agonist ivuxolimab. The CDR3 bases are TGTGCCAGCTCACCACTGGGGCATCTAGTGAACACTGAAGCTTTCTTT. This translates into CASSPLGHLVNTEAFF.